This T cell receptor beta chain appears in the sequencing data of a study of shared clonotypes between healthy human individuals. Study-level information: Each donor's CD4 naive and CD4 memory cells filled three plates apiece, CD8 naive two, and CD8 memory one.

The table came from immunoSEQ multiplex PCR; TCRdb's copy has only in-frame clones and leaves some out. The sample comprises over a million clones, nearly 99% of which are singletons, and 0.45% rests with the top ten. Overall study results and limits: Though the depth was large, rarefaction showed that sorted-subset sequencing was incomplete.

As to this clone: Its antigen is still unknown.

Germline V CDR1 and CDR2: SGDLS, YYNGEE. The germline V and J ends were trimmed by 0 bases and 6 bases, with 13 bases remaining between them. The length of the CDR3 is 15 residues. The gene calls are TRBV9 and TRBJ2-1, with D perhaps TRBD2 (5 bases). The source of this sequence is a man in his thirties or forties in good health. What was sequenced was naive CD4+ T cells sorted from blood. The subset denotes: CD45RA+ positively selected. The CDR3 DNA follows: TGTGCCAGCAGCGTAGGAGCGGAGACGGTCAATGAGCAGTTCTTC. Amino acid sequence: CASSVGAETVNEQFF.